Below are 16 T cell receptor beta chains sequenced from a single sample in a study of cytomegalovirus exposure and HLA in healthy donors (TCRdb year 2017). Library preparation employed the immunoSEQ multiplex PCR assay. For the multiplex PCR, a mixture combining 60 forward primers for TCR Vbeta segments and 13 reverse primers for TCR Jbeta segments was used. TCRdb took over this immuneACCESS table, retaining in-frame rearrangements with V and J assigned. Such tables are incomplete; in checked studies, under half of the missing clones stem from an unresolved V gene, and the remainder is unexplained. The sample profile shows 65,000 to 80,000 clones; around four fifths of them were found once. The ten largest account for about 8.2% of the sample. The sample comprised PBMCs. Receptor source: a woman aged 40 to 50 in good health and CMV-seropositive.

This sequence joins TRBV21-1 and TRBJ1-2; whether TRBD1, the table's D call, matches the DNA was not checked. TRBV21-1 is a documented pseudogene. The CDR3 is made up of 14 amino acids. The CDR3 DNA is TGTGCGACTTTATTTAGGGGGCCGAACTATGGCTACACCTTC. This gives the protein CATLFRGPNYGYTF.

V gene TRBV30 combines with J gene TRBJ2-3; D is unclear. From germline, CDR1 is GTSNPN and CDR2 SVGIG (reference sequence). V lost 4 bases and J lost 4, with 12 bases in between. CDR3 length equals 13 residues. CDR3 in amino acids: CAWTVTPPDTQYF. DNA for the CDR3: TGTGCCTGGACCGTGACACCGCCAGATACGCAGTATTTT.

CDR3 bases: TGTGCCATCAGGAGACTAGCGGGGGACACCGGGGAGCTGTTTTTT. Translated, it gives CAIRRLAGDTGELFF. The V call is TRBV10-3, the J call TRBJ2-2, with 12 bases matching TRBD2. The V and J ends lost 6 bases and 3 bases, in that order; junction bases with no gene match: 2. CDR1 and CDR2 (germline): ENHRY, SYGVKD. The CDR3 is made up of 15 amino acids.

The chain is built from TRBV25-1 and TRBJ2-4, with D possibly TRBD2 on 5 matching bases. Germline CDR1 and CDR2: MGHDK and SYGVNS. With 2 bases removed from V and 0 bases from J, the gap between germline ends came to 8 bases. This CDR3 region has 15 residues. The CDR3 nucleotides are TGTGCCAGCAGTGAAGGACTTCGAGCCAAAAACATTCAGTACTTC. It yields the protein CASSEGLRAKNIQYF.

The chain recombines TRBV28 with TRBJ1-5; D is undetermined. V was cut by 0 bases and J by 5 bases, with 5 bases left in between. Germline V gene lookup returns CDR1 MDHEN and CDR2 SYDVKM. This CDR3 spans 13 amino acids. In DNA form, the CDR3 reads TGTGCCAGCAGTTTATGGGAGTATCAGCCCCAGCATTTT. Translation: CASSLWEYQPQHF.

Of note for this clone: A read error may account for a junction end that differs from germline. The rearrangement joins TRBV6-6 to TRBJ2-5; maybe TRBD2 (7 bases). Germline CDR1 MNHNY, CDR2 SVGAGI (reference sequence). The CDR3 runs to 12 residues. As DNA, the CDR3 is TGTGCCAGCGGGGGGGGCTCAGAGATCCAGTACTTC. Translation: CASGGGSEIQYF.

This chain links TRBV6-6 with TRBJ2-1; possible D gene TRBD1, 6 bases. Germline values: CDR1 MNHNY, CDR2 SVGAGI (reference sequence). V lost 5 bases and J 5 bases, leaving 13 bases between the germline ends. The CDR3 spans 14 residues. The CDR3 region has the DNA TGTGCCAGCAGTCGACAGGCTTCTCACAATGAGCAGTTCTTC. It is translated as CASSRQASHNEQFF.

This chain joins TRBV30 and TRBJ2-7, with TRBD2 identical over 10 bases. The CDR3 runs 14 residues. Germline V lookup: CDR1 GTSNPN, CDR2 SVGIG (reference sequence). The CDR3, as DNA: TGTGGCCTGAAAAGCGGGGGGGCTTGGTACGAGCAGTACTTC. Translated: CGLKSGGAWYEQYF.

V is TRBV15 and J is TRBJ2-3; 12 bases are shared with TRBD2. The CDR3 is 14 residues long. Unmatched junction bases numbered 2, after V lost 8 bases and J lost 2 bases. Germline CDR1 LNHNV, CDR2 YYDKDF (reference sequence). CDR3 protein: CATRTSGDTDTQYF. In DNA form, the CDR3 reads TGTGCCACCCGGACTAGCGGGGACACAGATACGCAGTATTTT.

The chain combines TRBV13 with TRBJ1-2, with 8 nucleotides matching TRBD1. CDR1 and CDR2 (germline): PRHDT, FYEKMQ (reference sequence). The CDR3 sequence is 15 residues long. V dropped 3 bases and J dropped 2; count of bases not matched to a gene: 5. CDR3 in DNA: TGTGCCAGCAGCTTCCGGACAGGGACCAACTATGGCTACACCTTC. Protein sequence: CASSFRTGTNYGYTF.

This CDR3 is CASSQVGRSDTQYF. CDR3 coding DNA: TGTGCCAGCAGCCAAGTTGGGCGTTCAGATACGCAGTATTTT. The rearrangement uses TRBV4-2 and TRBJ2-3; D is uncertain. There are 14 residues in the CDR3. The germline V gene has CDR1 LGHNA and CDR2 YNFKEQ. V was shortened by 1 base and J by 4 bases, with 9 bases between the two germline ends.

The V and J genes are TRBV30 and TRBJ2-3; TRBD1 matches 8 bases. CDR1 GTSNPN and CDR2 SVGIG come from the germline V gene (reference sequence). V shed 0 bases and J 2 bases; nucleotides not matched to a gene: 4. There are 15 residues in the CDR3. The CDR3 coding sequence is TGTGCCTGGAGTGTAGACAGGGGAAACACAGATACGCAGTATTTT. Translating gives CAWSVDRGNTDTQYF.

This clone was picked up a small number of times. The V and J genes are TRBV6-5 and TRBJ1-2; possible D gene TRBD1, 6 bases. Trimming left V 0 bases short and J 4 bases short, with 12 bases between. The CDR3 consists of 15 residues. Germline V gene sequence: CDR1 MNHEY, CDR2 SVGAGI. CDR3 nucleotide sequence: TGTGCCAGCAGTTACTCCGGGGGGACACCCTATGGCTACACCTTC. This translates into CASSYSGGTPYGYTF.

The CDR3 loop is CASSESPTVQPQHF. CDR3 nucleotides: TGTGCCAGCAGTGAATCCCCGACAGTTCAGCCCCAGCATTTT. The V call is TRBV6-1, the J call TRBJ1-5, with D tentatively TRBD1 (5 bases). There are 14 residues in the CDR3. Germline V gene sequence: CDR1 MNHNS, CDR2 SASEGT. V was clipped by 2 bases and J by 6 bases, with 11 bases between them.

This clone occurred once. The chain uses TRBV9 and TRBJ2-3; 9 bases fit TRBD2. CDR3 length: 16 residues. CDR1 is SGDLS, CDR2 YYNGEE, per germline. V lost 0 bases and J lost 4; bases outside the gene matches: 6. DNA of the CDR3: TGTGCCAGCAGCGTAGGGTTAGCGGGGGTGGCAGATACGCAGTATTTT. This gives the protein CASSVGLAGVADTQYF.

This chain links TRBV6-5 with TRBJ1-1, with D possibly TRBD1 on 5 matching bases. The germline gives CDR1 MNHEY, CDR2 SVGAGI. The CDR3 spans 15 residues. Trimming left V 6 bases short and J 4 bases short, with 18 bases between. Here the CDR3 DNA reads TGTGCCAGCAGCCCCGACGAACTGGGGGGCACTGAAGCTTTCTTT. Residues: CASSPDELGGTEAFF.